The 16 T cell receptor beta chains below were found in one sample sequenced in a study of T cells in Graves' hyperthyroidism and ophthalmopathy (dated by TCRdb to 2018 to 2020). The receptor library was made with multiplex PCR. Sequencing was carried out with an Illumina HiSeq 2000. TCR beta CDR3 regions were amplified from RNA transcripts. A first-round RT-PCR of the TCR CDR3 used the HTBI primer set with the Qiagen OneStep RT-PCR kit. TCRdb reanalyzed the raw reads on its own, using fastp at Q25 for trimming and MiXCR for clone calling, and kept in-frame beta chains. For every CDR3 protein sequence, its rows merge into one entry that carries the most common genes and DNA. The sample table records a few hundred thousand distinct CDR3 sequences; roughly 20% of these occur just once. The ten largest clones add up to around 27% of the sample. Sequenced sample: blood. Every receptor here comes from a man in his late teens or twenties with Graves' hyperthyroidism.

The CDR3 region has the DNA TGTGCCACCAGCAGAGATCTGACAGGGTATGGCTACACCTTC. Its translation is CATSRDLTGYGYTF. V usage is TRBV15 and J usage is TRBJ1-2; TRBD1 matches at 7 bases. The CDR3 runs 14 residues. Per germline, CDR1 LNHNV and CDR2 YYDKDF (reference sequence). The trim removed 0 bases at V and 5 bases at J, leaving 3 bases unmatched.

V and J are TRBV12-3 or TRBV12-4 and TRBJ1-4; D not certain. V was pared by 3 bases and J by 0 bases, with 8 bases between. There are 15 residues in the CDR3. The CDR3 coding sequence is TGTGCCAGCAGTTTGGACCCGTCAACTAATGAAAAACTGTTTTTT. This codes for CASSLDPSTNEKLFF.

The chain joins TRBV6-1 to TRBJ1-2; 7 nucleotides agree with TRBD1. The CDR3 contains 13 residues. The junction had 11 bases not matched to a gene; V was cut back by 10 bases and J by 6 bases. Germline-derived CDR1 and CDR2 are MNHNS and SASEGT. The CDR3 DNA reads as TGTGCCACACCGGACAGGCAGTCGGATGGCTACACCTTC. Translation: CATPDRQSDGYTF.

Concerning this clonotype: A much larger clone differs from this one at a single base, so this may be a read error. This chain connects TRBV28 to TRBJ1-1, with D tentatively TRBD1 (5 bases). The CDR3 sequence is 13 residues long. Germline values: CDR1 MDHEN, CDR2 SYDVKM. V was pared by 5 bases and J by 4 bases, with 11 bases between. CDR3 nucleotide sequence: TGTGCCAGCAGTGCCCCAGGGACCACTGAAGCTTTCTTT. This codes for CASSAPGTTEAFF.

A remark on this clonotype: Being one base from a much bigger clone, this may be a read error. This rearrangement joins TRBV20-1 to TRBJ2-5; tentatively, D is TRBD2 (6 bases). V gave up 3 bases and J gave up 4 bases, with 6 bases separating them. Germline CDR1 and CDR2: DFQATT and SNEGSKA (reference sequence). This CDR3 comprises 11 residues. DNA of the CDR3: TGCAGTGCTAGGCGGGGAGAGACCCAGTACTTC. The encoded protein is CSARRGETQYF.

Many counts were recorded for this clonotype. The rearrangement links TRBV6-5 to TRBJ1-2; D not resolved. Germline CDR1 reads MNHEY; CDR2 reads SVGAGI. This CDR3 comprises 13 residues. V was cut by 10 bases and J by 2 bases, with 14 bases left in between. This chain's CDR3 is CATSSDTNYGYTF. Here the CDR3 DNA reads TGTGCCACCTCGAGTGACACCAACTATGGCTACACCTTC.

This clonotype was counted many times. This rearrangement joins TRBV2 to TRBJ1-5, with D uncertain. The V gene's germline CDR1 is SNHLY and CDR2 FYNNEI. The V and J ends lost 5 bases and 3 bases respectively, with 8 bases between them. This CDR3 is 13 amino acids long. The CDR3 nucleotides read TGTGCCAGCAGTCCCTCCACCAATCAGCCCCAGCATTTT. This sequence encodes CASSPSTNQPQHF.

This chain connects TRBV27 to TRBJ1-1, with D uncertain. This CDR3 is 16 amino acids long. Trimming cost V 6 bases and J 8 bases, with 25 bases left between them. Germline CDR1 reads MNHEY; CDR2 reads SMNVEV (reference sequence). Here the CDR3 reads CASSDLLSGPSGEAFF. DNA of the CDR3: TGTGCCAGCAGCGACCTCCTCTCCGGGCCGTCCGGAGAAGCTTTCTTT.

In the case of this clonotype: A much larger clone lies a single base off, so this may be a read error. V gene TRBV4-1 combines with J gene TRBJ1-1; perhaps TRBD1 as D (6 bases). The CDR3 covers 14 residues. The germline V gene has CDR1 MGHRA and CDR2 YSYEKL. Trimming removed 4 bases at V and 5 bases at J, with 14 bases between. As DNA, the CDR3 is TGCGCCAGCAGCCCGCCAGGGGTTGGGACTGAAGCTTTCTTT. Its translation is CASSPPGVGTEAFF.

The chain has TRBV30 and TRBJ2-2; 7 bases agree with TRBD2. V dropped 5 bases and J dropped 7; count of bases not matched to a gene: 13. CDR1 and CDR2 from the germline V gene are GTSNPN and SVGIG (reference sequence). The CDR3 is made up of 15 amino acids. Here the CDR3 DNA reads TGTGCCTGGTCGGGGAGGGCCCTTCCGGGCGGGGAGCTGTTTTTT. Its translation: CAWSGRALPGGELFF.

This rearrangement joins TRBV6-1 to TRBJ1-1; no clear D. Trimming pared 6 bases from V and 10 bases from J, leaving 18 bases between. There are 13 residues in the CDR3. Germline-derived CDR1 and CDR2 are MNHNS and SASEGT. The CDR3 loop reads CASREVRATRAFF. The CDR3 region has the DNA TGTGCCAGCAGGGAGGTCCGAGCGACCCGAGCTTTCTTT.

The chain joins TRBV12-3 or TRBV12-4 to TRBJ2-5; D perhaps matches TRBD1 (5 bases). The ends were cut back, 3 bases at V and 5 bases at J, with 13 bases in the middle. The CDR3 loop spans 14 amino acids. Here the CDR3 DNA reads TGTGCCAGCAGTTTCGGCAGGGTGATTGAGACCCAGTACTTC. Encoded protein: CASSFGRVIETQYF.

This clonotype was counted at least ten times. This chain uses TRBV12-3 or TRBV12-4 with TRBJ2-5; 7 bases agree with TRBD1. The ends lost 3 bases at V and 1 base at J; junction bases unmatched: 2. The CDR3 runs to 14 residues. The CDR3 sequence: CASSLRGPQETQYF. CDR3 in DNA: TGTGCCAGCAGTTTGAGGGGGCCCCAAGAGACCCAGTACTTC.

This clonotype was seen many times. The rearrangement joins TRBV2 to TRBJ2-7; 12 positions match TRBD2. Looked up from germline, CDR1 is SNHLY and CDR2 is FYNNEI. With V trimmed by 6 bases and J by 0 bases, 3 bases remained unmatched. The CDR3 contains 15 residues. CDR3 nucleotide sequence: TGTGCCAGCAGGACTAGCGGGGGTCGCTCCTACGAGCAGTACTTC. Protein sequence: CASRTSGGRSYEQYF.

At least ten counts were recorded for this clonotype. The rearrangement links TRBV12-3 or TRBV12-4 to TRBJ1-1; TRBD1 might be the D (6 bases). This CDR3 is built from 15 residues. Trimming removed 1 base at V and 1 base at J, with 10 bases between. CDR3 in amino acids: CASSLGPGANTEAFF. DNA of the CDR3: TGTGCCAGCAGTTTAGGTCCAGGGGCGAACACTGAAGCTTTCTTT.

The chain is built from TRBV24-1 and TRBJ2-5; D ambiguous. Germline V gives CDR1 KGHDR, CDR2 SFDVKD. With 1 base removed from V and 8 bases from J, the gap between germline ends came to 16 bases. The CDR3 length is 15 residues. CDR3 protein: CATSDFWTSDGTQYF. DNA for the CDR3: TGTGCCACCAGTGATTTTTGGACGTCAGACGGTACCCAGTACTTC.